The rows below give T cell receptor beta chains drawn from one sample of a study of cytomegalovirus exposure and HLA in healthy donors. Assay used: immunoSEQ multiplex PCR; TCRdb lists only in-frame clones, some missing. The sample lists 90,000 to 150,000 clones; 50% to 65% were seen once. Sequences were obtained from PBMCs. Source of these receptors: a man in his forties or fifties in good health and CMV-seropositive. The CDR3 runs from the conserved cysteine through the conserved F or W. Each record gives: V gene, J gene, CDR3 protein.

V gene: TRBV18
J gene: TRBJ2-7
CDR3 protein: CASSPPDAGVYEQYF

V gene: TRBV19
J gene: TRBJ1-2
CDR3 protein: CASSIGRDYYGYTF

V gene: TRBV21-1
J gene: TRBJ2-7
CDR3 protein: CASSRTGITPYEQYF

V gene: TRBV7-6
J gene: TRBJ1-5
CDR3 protein: CASSQSSGVNQPQHF

V gene: TRBV6-1
J gene: TRBJ2-3
CDR3 protein: CASSERTSGGVPQYF

V gene: TRBV10-1
J gene: TRBJ2-3
CDR3 protein: CASSETTGVETDTQYF

V gene: TRBV27
J gene: TRBJ2-3
CDR3 protein: CASSLSPGTGWTPHTDTQYF

V gene: TRBV6-5
J gene: TRBJ1-3
CDR3 protein: CASSSGGNTIYF

V gene: TRBV27
J gene: TRBJ1-5
CDR3 protein: CASSPWTGGDQPQHF

V gene: TRBV11-2
J gene: TRBJ2-5
CDR3 protein: CASRKTGAGTYQETQYF

V gene: TRBV30
J gene: TRBJ2-2
CDR3 protein: CAWSVLLRDGELFF

V gene: TRBV27
J gene: TRBJ2-3
CDR3 protein: CASTSGGSADTQYF